These T cell receptor beta chains were read from a single sample in a study of T cells expressing NK-cell markers. One entry per CDR3 protein, without DNA, is what TCRdb gives after re-calling the 5' RACE reads. This listing includes fewer than 6,500 distinct CDR3 sequences. The material sequenced was blood T cells: a sorted CD56 or NKG2C T cell subset, CD4+ or CD8+ T cells, or bulk PBMC T cells (not recorded which). The receptors were sampled from a man younger than 30 in good health. The CDR3 runs from the conserved cysteine through the conserved F or W. The order of the fields is J gene, V gene, clone size, CDR3 protein. A clone size is listed for some rows: how often the clone was seen (once, few, many), or a class if it is expanded.

TRBJ2-3	TRBV6-5	.	CASSYPLAGGTDTQYF
TRBJ2-7	TRBV28	medium-sized	CASSDTSGRLPHPYEQYF
TRBJ2-2	TRBV10-3	medium-sized	CAITAGTTGELFF
TRBJ2-5	TRBV5-1	medium-sized	CASEGAGETQYF
TRBJ2-2	TRBV9	.	CASSSPGQGAKTNTGELFF
TRBJ2-3	TRBV3-1	.	CASSRGFTSTDTQYF
TRBJ2-7	TRBV15	medium-sized	CATGQTSGQNQYF
TRBJ1-6	TRBV9	medium-sized	CASSVITGSSLHF
TRBJ1-3	TRBV4-3	.	CASSQDHSGNTIYF
TRBJ2-2	TRBV19	medium-sized	CASSTVGRKHGELFF
TRBJ1-4	TRBV7-8	medium-sized	CASRGGHNEKLFF
TRBJ1-2	TRBV5-4	.	CASSPPGGPHGYTF
TRBJ1-3	TRBV7-3	.	CASSATASGNTIYF
TRBJ2-3	TRBV29-1	medium-sized	CSVGLLGHNTDTQYF
TRBJ2-7	TRBV2	medium-sized	CASSSVLRTGVHEQYF
TRBJ2-3	TRBV29-1	medium-sized	CSGRRAGSTDTQYF
TRBJ1-3	TRBV5-1	.	CASSLAAASGNTIYF
TRBJ1-3	TRBV29-1	.	CSVEGRASGNTIYF
TRBJ1-4	TRBV3-1	medium-sized	CASSRGSQPNEKLFF
TRBJ1-5	TRBV12-3/TRBV12-4	medium-sized	CASSLRQTSNQPQHF
TRBJ2-1	TRBV6-5	.	CASRGTSGGSYNEQFF
TRBJ1-3	TRBV18	medium-sized	CASSPPTASGNTIYF
TRBJ1-3	TRBV5-1	medium-sized	CASSLNGQGPNTIYF
TRBJ2-7	TRBV20-1	medium-sized	CSASRIVTSGFYEQYF
TRBJ2-7	TRBV3-1	.	CASSQEVVNLSYEQYF
TRBJ2-3	TRBV9	.	CASSVSSGRTDTQYF
TRBJ2-1	TRBV30	.	CAGGRASYNEQFF
TRBJ1-5	TRBV30	.	CAWNIGEYSNQPQHF
TRBJ2-3	TRBV6-1	.	CASTSLPDVAGSTDTQYF
TRBJ2-1	TRBV4-2	medium-sized	CASSQELGLAGRDEQFF
TRBJ2-2	TRBV28	.	CASSLGAGVGGTGELFF
TRBJ2-1	TRBV18	.	CASSPPENYAYNEQFF
TRBJ2-1	TRBV13	.	CASSLERGEQFF
TRBJ1-2	TRBV20-1	.	CSASSDRYGYTF
TRBJ1-1	TRBV5-5	medium-sized	CASVGGGRDTEAFF
TRBJ2-3	TRBV7-9	medium-sized	CASSLPLLAGGTDTQYF
TRBJ2-3	TRBV6-6	medium-sized	CAVLGVRDTQYF
TRBJ2-7	TRBV5-8	.	CASSLEPGTGAYEQYF
TRBJ2-3	TRBV11-2	medium-sized	CASSFLSGPTDTQYF
TRBJ1-2	TRBV29-1	.	CSVTGGDSIGYTF
TRBJ2-3	TRBV15	medium-sized	CATSSSGDNRDTQYF
TRBJ1-1	TRBV5-1	medium-sized	CASSRDRVTEAFF
TRBJ2-7	TRBV7-9	.	CASSFGQGSYEQYF
TRBJ1-6	TRBV2	medium-sized	CASRWGDLNSPLHF
TRBJ2-1	TRBV30	.	CAWSEWGSYNEQFF
TRBJ1-1	TRBV7-4	medium-sized	CASSGEDVSTEAFF